These 8 T cell receptor beta chains originate from one sample sequenced in a study of read filtering for tumor transcriptome and immune sequencing. This library used roughly 0.4 ug RNA and molecular barcoded adaptors spanning alpha/delta and beta/gamma chains. TCRdb reprocessed the reads via MiXCR and lists one record per CDR3 protein. The sample carries tens of thousands of distinct CDR3 sequences, approximately 12% recorded once. The sequencing sample was made of a population of CD138-negative cells sorted from bone marrow. Source of these receptors: a donor older than 35 with multiple myeloma.

This clonotype was observed at least ten times. The chain recombines TRBV7-2 with TRBJ2-5, with 15 bases identical to TRBD2. Per the germline V gene, CDR1 is SGHTA and CDR2 is FQGNSA. J was trimmed by 5 bases and V by 1 base; bases with no gene match: 5. CDR3 length: 17 residues. CDR3 nucleotide sequence: TGTGCCAGCAGCTTAGGGACTAGCGGGGGGGCAGGGGAGACCCAGTACTTC. Protein: CASSLGTSGGAGETQYF. Supplemented by reference TRBV7-2 and TRBJ2-5, the full variable domain reads GAGVSQSPSNKVTEKGKDVELRCDPISGHTALYWYRQSLGQGLEFLIYFQGNSAPDKSGLPSDRFSAERTGGSVSTLTIQRTQQEDSAVYLCASSLGTSGGAGETQYFGPGTRLLVL.

Ten or more counts support this clonotype. This chain joins TRBV19 and TRBJ1-1; TRBD1 aligns across 7 bases. The V gene end was trimmed by 5 bases and the J gene end by 1 base; junction bases not matched to a gene: 4. This CDR3 comprises 14 residues. The germline gives CDR1 LNHDA, CDR2 SQIVND (reference sequence). The CDR3 coding sequence is TGTGCCAGTAGTCCTCACAGGGGGAACACTGAAGCTTTCTTT. Translating it yields CASSPHRGNTEAFF.

This clonotype was counted ten times or more. Here the CDR3 reads CASSRTENTEAFF. CDR3 DNA sequence: TGTGCCAGCAGCCGGACAGAAAACACTGAAGCTTTCTTT. V is TRBV11-3 and J is TRBJ1-1, with D perhaps matching TRBD1 (6 bases). Trimming left V 5 bases short and J 2 bases short, with 9 bases between. Per the germline V gene, CDR1 is SGHNT and CDR2 is YENEEA. The CDR3 covers 13 residues.

This clonotype appeared many times. The genes are TRBV6-5 and TRBJ1-1; D unclear. CDR3 length: 14 residues. Germline CDR1 is MNHEY and CDR2 is SVGAGI. Trimming took 5 bases from V and 0 from J, leaving 10 bases between them. CDR3 sequence (DNA): TGTGCCAGCAGTCGACGGAACATGAACACTGAAGCTTTCTTT. Protein product: CASSRRNMNTEAFF.

This clonotype was detected many times. This chain joins TRBV7-2 and TRBJ2-1, with D perhaps TRBD1 or TRBD2 (5 bases each). Between the trimmed V and J ends, which lost 0 bases and 9 bases, there was a span of 9 bases. The germline V gene encodes CDR1 SGHTA and CDR2 FQGNSA. The CDR3 loop spans 13 amino acids. CDR3 loop: CASSLADGGEQFF. The CDR3 DNA sequence: TGTGCCAGCAGCTTAGCTGATGGGGGTGAGCAGTTCTTC.

This clonotype has at least ten counts. The chain is built from TRBV12-3 or TRBV12-4 and TRBJ2-7, with a tentative D call TRBD1 (6 bases). V shed 2 bases and J shed 5 bases, with 10 bases lying between them. CDR3 length equals 13 residues. The CDR3 DNA reads as TGTGCCAGCAGTTTAAACAGGGACCACGAGCAGTACTTC. The encoded protein is CASSLNRDHEQYF.

Of note for this clonotype: This clone may be a read error of a much larger clone one base away. The rearrangement links TRBV21-1 to TRBJ1-1; TRBD1 is the table's D call, not checked against the DNA. TRBV21-1 is given as a pseudogene. The CDR3 totals 15 residues. The CDR3 DNA is TGTTCCAGCAGCATTGGTTCAGGGGGTGATACTGAAGCTTTCTTT. Residues: CSSSIGSGGDTEAFF.

This clonotype has at least ten counts. The chain employs TRBV27 and TRBJ2-2; no definite D call. The germline V gene encodes CDR1 MNHEY and CDR2 SMNVEV (reference sequence). This CDR3 comprises 14 residues. The ends were cut back, 3 bases at V and 6 bases at J, with 11 bases in the middle. The CDR3 coding sequence is TGTGCCAGCAGTTTTGTACAGACGGCCGGGGAGCTGTTTTTT. Translating it yields CASSFVQTAGELFF.